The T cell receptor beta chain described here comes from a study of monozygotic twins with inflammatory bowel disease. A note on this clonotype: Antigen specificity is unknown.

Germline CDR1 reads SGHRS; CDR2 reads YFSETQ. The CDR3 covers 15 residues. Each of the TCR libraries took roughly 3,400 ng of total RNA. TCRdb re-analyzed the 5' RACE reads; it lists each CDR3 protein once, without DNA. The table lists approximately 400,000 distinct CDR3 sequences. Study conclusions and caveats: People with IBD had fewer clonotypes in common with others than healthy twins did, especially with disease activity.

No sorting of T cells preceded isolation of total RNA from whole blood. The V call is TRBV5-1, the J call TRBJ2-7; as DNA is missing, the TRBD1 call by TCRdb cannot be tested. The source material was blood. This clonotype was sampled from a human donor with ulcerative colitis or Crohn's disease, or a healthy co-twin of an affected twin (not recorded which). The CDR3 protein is CASSLRDRDYYEQYF.